This T cell receptor (beta chain) was found in a study of cytomegalovirus exposure and HLA in healthy donors. About the research overall: Most genotyped donors, over 70% of 398, had Caucasian-associated genetic ancestry. Points from the study as a whole: Roughly even sequencing depth across donors was the assumption behind the presence/absence analyses. Earlier analysis yielded a pattern in which most TCR beta V segments were productive about 90% or about 30% of the time.

Concerning this clone: The antigen is unknown.

Primers for the PCR totalled 60 Vbeta and 13 Jbeta. Assay: immunoSEQ multiplex PCR; the TCRdb copy retains only in-frame clones and omits some. Altogether roughly 100,000 clones are present, almost 80% being singletons, with the ten largest covering about 5.3%. The TCR sequence derives from a man aged 60 to 75 in good health and CMV-seropositive. Sequenced sample: PBMCs.

The CDR3 loop reads CASSRGQETQYF. The CDR3, as DNA: TGTGCCAGTAGTCGGGGGCAAGAGACCCAGTACTTC. This rearrangement joins TRBV19 to TRBJ2-5; possibly TRBD2 for D (6 bases). Trimming shortened V by 5 bases and J by 2 bases, and 6 bases separated the two germline ends. The CDR3 runs 12 residues. Germline loops: CDR1 LNHDA, CDR2 SQIVND (reference sequence). The full variable domain, rest sourced from reference TRBV19 and TRBJ2-5, is DGGITQSPKYLFRKEGQNVTLSCEQNLNHDAMYWYRQDPGQGLRLIYYSQIVNDFQKGDIAEGYSVSREKKESFPLTVTSAQKNPTAFYLCASSRGQETQYFGPGTRLLVL.